The following is a TCR beta chain sequence with its context. The antigen is unknown. Germline V gene lookup returns CDR1 SGHRS and CDR2 YFSETQ. This CDR3 is 11 amino acids long. V gave up 5 bases and J gave up 3 bases, with 4 bases separating them. This specimen comes from a study of CD8+CD57+ T cells in acquired aplastic anemia. The authors sequenced patients whose flow cytometry had shown CD8+CD57+ cell expansion. Study-level points and caveats: A significant difference in CD8+ Simpson's diversity between patients and controls was not found.

TCR beta VDJ combinations and CDR3 sequences were profiled from genomic DNA. TCRdb ran MiXCR on the reads and lists one entry per CDR3 protein. The sample consists of more than 250,000 distinct CDR3 sequences, 65% to 90% of them appearing once. The chain has TRBV5-1 and TRBJ2-3, with D unclear. Sequencing input: sorted CD4+, CD8+, or CD8+CD57+ T cells (not recorded which) from PBMCs. The sequence was collected from a human donor with aplastic anemia. The CDR3 protein is CASRITDTQYF. CDR3 nucleotides: TGCGCCAGCAGAATAACAGATACGCAGTATTTT.